This record looks at one T cell receptor (beta chain) sequence and its context. These data originate in a study of technical replicates of blood from several donors. V shed 7 bases and J shed 7 bases, with 11 bases lying between them. The V gene's germline CDR1 is MNHEY and CDR2 SVGAGI. The CDR3 covers 12 residues. Generated by immunoSEQ multiplex PCR, the TCRdb table keeps only in-frame clones and is missing some. The table has 50,000 to 65,000 clones, 92% seen once. The sequence was collected from a human donor in good health. Some clones in this sample may be carry-over from other donors' samples. Sequenced material: PBMCs. The rearrangement joins TRBV6-5 to TRBJ1-5; D uncertain. The CDR3 is CASTHTDQPQHF. The CDR3 bases are TGTGCCAGCACCCACACAGACCAGCCCCAGCATTTT.